This TCR beta chain is drawn from a study of shared clonotypes between healthy human individuals. Recent vaccinations or acute infections were absent in the healthy HIV-negative adult donors. Method: immunoSEQ multiplex PCR; TCRdb's copy keeps in-frame clones and lacks some. This sample carries about 470,000 clones, around 75% of them seen once, and the ten largest clones take less than 15%. There are a few counts of this clone. Trimming removed 6 bases from V and 7 bases from J, with 15 bases in between. The CDR3 length is 13 residues. The V gene's germline CDR1 is LNHNV and CDR2 YYDKDF (reference sequence).

The clonotype comes from a woman aged 40 to 55 in good health. Some clones in this sample may be carry-over from other donors' samples. Sequencing was carried out using PBMCs. The gene calls are TRBV15 and TRBJ2-5; TRBD2 is a possible D gene (5 bases). CDR3: CATSTTPAGTQYF. CDR3 sequence (DNA): TGTGCCACCAGTACGACCCCCGCGGGGACCCAGTACTTC.